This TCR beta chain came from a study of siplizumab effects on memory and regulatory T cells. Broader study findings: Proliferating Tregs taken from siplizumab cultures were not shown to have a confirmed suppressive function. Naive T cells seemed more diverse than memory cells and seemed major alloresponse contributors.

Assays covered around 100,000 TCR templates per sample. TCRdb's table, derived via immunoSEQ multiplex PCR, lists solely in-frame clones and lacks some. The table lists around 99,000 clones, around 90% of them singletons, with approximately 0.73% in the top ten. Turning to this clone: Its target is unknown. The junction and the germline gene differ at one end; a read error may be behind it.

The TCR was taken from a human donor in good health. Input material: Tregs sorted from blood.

The CDR3 region is CASSPRLSGELFF. CDR3 coding DNA: TGTGCTAGCAGCCCAAGACTCTCCGGGGAGCTGTTTTTT. The chain has TRBV7-7 and TRBJ2-2; D is ambiguous. The germline gives CDR1 SSHAT, CDR2 FNYEAQ (reference sequence). The CDR3 is 13 amino acids.